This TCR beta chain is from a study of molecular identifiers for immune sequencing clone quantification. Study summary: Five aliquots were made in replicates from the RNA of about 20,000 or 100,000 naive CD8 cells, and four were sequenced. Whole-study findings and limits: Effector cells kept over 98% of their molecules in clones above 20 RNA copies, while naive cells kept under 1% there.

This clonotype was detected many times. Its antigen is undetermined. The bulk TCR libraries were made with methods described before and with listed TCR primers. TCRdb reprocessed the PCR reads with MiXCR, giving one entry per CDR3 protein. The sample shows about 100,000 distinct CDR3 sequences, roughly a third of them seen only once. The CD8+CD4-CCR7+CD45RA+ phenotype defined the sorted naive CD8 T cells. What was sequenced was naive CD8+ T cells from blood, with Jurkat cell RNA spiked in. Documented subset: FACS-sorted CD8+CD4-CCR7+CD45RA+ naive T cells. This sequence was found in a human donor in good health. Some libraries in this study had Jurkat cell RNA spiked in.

CDR3 DNA sequence: TGTGCCAGCAGCTTAGGTAATGAGCAGTTCTTC. This gives the protein CASSLGNEQFF. The J gene is TRBJ2-1, the V gene TRBV7-2; unclear D gene. Trimming removed 1 base from V and 7 bases from J, with 2 bases in between. From germline, CDR1 is SGHTA and CDR2 FQGNSA. CDR3 length: 11 amino acids.